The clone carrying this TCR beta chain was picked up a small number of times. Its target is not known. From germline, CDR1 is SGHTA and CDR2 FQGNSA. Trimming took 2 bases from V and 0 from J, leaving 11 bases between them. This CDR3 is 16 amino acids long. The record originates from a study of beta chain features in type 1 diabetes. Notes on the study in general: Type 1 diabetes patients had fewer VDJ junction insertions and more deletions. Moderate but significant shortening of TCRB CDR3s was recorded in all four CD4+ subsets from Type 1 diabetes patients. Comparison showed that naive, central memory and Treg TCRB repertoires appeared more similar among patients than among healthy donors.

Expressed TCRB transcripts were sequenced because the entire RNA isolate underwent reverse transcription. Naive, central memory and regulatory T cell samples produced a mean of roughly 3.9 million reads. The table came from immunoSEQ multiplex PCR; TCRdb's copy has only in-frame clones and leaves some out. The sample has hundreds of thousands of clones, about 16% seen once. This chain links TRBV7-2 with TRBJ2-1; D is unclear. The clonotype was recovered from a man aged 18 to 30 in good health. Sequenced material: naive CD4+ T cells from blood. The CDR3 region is CASSLKASGSYNEQFF. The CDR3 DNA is TGTGCCAGCAGCTTAAAAGCGTCTGGCTCCTACAATGAGCAGTTCTTC.